The entry below describes one TCR beta chain. Its cognate antigen is unknown. The data were taken from a study of cytomegalovirus exposure and HLA in healthy donors. The study's findings and limits: Cytomegalovirus association was listed for under 200 TCR beta chains.

Germline V lookup: CDR1 SGHRS, CDR2 YFSETQ. V shed 0 bases and J shed 4 bases, with 8 bases lying between them. This CDR3 has 14 residues. The PCR contained 60 Vbeta and 13 Jbeta primers. Method: immunoSEQ multiplex PCR; TCRdb's copy keeps in-frame clones and lacks some. The data show around 300,000 clones, with roughly 89% seen just once and approximately 2.4% held by the top ten. The receptor comes from a young woman in good health and CMV-seronegative. V gene TRBV5-1 combines with J gene TRBJ1-5; D not resolved. Source material: PBMCs. CDR3: CASSLGGWNQPQHF. The CDR3 DNA reads TGCGCCAGCAGCTTGGGCGGGTGGAATCAGCCCCAGCATTTT.